The following is a TCR beta chain sequence with its context. Its specificity is unknown. Produced via immunoSEQ multiplex PCR; TCRdb's table is partial and in-frame only. The sample consists of approximately 300,000 clones, just under 80% of them appearing once. Trimming cost V 4 bases and J 4 bases; bases outside gene matches: 13. The germline V gene has CDR1 GTSNPN and CDR2 SVGIG (reference sequence). The CDR3 loop spans 17 amino acids. These data belong to a study of cytotoxic CD8 clonotypes in ibrutinib-treated CLL. Study findings and constraints: Baseline clonality, above age-matched healthy donor levels, tracked circulating CD8+ T-cell counts.

The source of approximately 1.9 micrograms of genomic DNA for TCR beta libraries was cryopreserved PBMCs. The chain has TRBV30 and TRBJ2-3; 11 positions match TRBD2. Sequenced here: PBMCs, sampled before ibrutinib treatment. This clonotype was obtained from a human donor with chronic lymphocytic leukemia. The CDR3 here is CAWTTSGTPFGPDTQYF. CDR3 nucleotides: TGTGCCTGGACGACTAGCGGGACCCCTTTCGGGCCAGATACGCAGTATTTT.